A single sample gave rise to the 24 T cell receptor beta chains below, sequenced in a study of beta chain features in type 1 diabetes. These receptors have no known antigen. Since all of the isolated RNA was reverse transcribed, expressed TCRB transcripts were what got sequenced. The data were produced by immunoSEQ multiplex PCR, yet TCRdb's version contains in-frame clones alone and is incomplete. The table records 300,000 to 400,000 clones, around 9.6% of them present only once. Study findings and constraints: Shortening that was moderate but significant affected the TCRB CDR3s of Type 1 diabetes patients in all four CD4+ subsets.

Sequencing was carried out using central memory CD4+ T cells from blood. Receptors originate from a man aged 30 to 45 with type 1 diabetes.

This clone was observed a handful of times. CDR3 DNA sequence: TGTGCCTGGAGTACCCAATGGAATGAGCAGTTCTTC. It yields the protein CAWSTQWNEQFF. The chain uses TRBV30 and TRBJ2-1; D not resolved. The length of the CDR3 is 12 residues. Germline V lookup: CDR1 GTSNPN, CDR2 SVGIG (reference sequence). V lost 2 bases and J lost 7, with 9 bases in between. Full variable domain (missing parts from reference TRBV30 and TRBJ2-1): SQTIHQWPATLVQPVGSPLSLECTVEGTSNPNLYWYRQAAGRGLQLLFYSVGIGQISSEVPQNLSASRPQDRQFILSSKKLLLSDSGFYLCAWSTQWNEQFFGPGTRLTVL.

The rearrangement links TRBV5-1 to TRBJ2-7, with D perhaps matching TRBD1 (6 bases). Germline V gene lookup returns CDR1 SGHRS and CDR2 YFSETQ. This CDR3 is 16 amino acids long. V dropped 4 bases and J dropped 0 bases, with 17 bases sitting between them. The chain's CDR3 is CASSASGGGSSYEQYF. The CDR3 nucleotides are TGCGCCAGCAGCGCTTCAGGTGGGGGCAGCTCCTACGAGCAGTACTTC.

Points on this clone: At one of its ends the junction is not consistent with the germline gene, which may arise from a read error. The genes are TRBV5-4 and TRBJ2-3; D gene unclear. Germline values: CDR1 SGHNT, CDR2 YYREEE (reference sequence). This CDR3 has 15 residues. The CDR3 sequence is CASSQQWRPTDTQYF. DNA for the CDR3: TGCGCCAGCAGCCAACAGTGGCGGCCCACAGATACGCAGTATTTT.

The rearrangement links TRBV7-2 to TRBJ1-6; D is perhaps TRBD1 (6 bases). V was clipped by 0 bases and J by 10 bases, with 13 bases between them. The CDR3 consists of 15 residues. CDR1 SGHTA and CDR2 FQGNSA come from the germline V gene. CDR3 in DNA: TGTGCCAGCAGCTTAGCCCCAGGGGCCGGATCACCCCTCCACTTT. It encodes CASSLAPGAGSPLHF.

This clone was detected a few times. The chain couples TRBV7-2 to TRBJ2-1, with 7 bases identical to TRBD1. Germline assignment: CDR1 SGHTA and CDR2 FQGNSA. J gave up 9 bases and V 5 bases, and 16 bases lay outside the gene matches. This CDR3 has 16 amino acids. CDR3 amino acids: CASSQGIGTEGFEQFF. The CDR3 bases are TGTGCCAGCAGCCAAGGGATCGGGACAGAAGGGTTTGAGCAGTTCTTC.

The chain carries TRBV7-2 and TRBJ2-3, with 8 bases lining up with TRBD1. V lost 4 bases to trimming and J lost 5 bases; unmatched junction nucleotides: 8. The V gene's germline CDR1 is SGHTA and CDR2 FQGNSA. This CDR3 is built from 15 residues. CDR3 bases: TGTGCCAGCAGCTCGCAGGGGGCGCAGGGAGATACGCAGTATTTT. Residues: CASSSQGAQGDTQYF.

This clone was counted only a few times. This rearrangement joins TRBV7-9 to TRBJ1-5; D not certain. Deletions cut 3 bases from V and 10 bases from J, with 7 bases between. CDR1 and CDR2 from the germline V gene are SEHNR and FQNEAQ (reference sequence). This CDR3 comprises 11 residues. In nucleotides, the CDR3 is TGTGCCAGCAGCTTCAGCGGACCCCAGCATTTT. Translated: CASSFSGPQHF.

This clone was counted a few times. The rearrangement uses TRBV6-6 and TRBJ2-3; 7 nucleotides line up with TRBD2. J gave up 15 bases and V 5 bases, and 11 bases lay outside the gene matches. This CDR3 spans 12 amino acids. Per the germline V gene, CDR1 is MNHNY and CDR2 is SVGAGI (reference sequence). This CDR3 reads CASSGDYPFNYF. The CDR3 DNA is TGTGCCAGCAGTGGGGACTACCCCTTCAATTATTTT.

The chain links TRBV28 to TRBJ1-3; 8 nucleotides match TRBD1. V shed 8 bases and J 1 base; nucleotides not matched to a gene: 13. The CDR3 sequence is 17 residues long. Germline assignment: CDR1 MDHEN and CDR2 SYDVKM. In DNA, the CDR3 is TGTGCCAGCTTAAGCCCTACAGGGGGGGAATCTGGAAACACCATATATTTT. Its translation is CASLSPTGGESGNTIYF.

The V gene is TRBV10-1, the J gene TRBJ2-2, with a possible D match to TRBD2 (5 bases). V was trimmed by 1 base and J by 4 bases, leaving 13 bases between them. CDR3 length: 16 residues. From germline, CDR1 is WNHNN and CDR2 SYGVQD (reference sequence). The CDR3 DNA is TGCGCCAGCAGTGAGTATGCACCCCGGGGCACCGGGGAGCTGTTTTTT. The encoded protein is CASSEYAPRGTGELFF.

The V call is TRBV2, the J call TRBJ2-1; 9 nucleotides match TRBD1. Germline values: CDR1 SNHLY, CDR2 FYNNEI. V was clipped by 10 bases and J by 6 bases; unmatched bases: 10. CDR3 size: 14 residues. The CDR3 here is CATRGQGGSNEQFF. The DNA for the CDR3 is TGTGCCACCCGGGGACAGGGTGGTAGCAATGAGCAGTTCTTC.

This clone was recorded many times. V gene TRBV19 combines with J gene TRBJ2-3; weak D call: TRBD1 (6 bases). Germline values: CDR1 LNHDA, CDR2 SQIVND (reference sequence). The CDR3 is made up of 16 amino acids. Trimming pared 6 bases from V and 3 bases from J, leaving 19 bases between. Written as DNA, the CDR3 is TGTGCCAGTAGAGGACAGACCCAGGTTTGGACAGATACGCAGTATTTT. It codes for CASRGQTQVWTDTQYF.

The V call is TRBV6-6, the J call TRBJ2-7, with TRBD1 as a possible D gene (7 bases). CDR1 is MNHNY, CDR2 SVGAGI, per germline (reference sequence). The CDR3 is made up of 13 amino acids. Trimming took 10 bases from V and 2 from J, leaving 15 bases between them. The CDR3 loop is CAIAGQQTYEQYF. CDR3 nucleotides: TGTGCCATCGCGGGACAGCAGACCTACGAGCAGTACTTC.

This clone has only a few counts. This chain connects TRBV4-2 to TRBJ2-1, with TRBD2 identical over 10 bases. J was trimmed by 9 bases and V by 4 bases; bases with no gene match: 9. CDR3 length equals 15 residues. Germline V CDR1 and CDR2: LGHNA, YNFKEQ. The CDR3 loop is CASSLGTSEYGEQFF. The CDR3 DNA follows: TGTGCCAGCAGCCTGGGGACTAGCGAGTACGGTGAGCAGTTCTTC.

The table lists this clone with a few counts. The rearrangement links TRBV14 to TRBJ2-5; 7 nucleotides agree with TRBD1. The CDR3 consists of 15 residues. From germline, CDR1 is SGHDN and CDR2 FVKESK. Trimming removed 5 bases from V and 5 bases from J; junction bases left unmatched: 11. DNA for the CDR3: TGTGCCAGCAGCTTTGGACAGGCGCTCAGGGAGACCCAGTACTTC. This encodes CASSFGQALRETQYF.

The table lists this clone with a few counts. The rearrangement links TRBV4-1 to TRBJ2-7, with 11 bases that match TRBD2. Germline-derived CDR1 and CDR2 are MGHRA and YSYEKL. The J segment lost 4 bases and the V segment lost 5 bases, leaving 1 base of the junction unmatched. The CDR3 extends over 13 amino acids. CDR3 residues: CASSLAGGYEQYF. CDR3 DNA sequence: TGCGCCAGCAGCTTAGCGGGAGGGTACGAGCAGTACTTC.

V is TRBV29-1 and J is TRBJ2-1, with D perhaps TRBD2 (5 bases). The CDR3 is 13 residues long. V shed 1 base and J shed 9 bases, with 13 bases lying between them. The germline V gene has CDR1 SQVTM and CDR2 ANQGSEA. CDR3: CSVEGTPRSEQFF. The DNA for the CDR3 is TGCAGCGTTGAAGGGACTCCGAGGAGTGAGCAGTTCTTC.

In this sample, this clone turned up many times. The CDR3: CASSQDLQGATEAFF. The CDR3, as DNA: TGCGCCAGCAGCCAAGATCTCCAGGGAGCCACTGAAGCTTTCTTT. The V and J genes are TRBV4-3 and TRBJ1-1; the D gene is possibly TRBD1 (5 bases). With 0 bases removed from V and 4 bases from J, the gap between germline ends came to 12 bases. This CDR3 spans 15 amino acids. Germline V gene sequence: CDR1 LGHNA, CDR2 YSLEER.

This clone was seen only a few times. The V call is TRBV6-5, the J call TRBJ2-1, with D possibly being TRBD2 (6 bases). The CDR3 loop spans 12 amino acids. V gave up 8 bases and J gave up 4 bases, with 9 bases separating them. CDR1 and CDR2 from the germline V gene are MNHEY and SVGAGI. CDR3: CASRGYYNEQFF. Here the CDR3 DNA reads TGTGCCAGCCGGGGGTATTACAATGAGCAGTTCTTC.

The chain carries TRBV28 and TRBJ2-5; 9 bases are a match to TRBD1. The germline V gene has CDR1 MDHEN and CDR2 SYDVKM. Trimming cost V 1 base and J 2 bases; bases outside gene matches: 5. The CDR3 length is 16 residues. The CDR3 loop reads CASSLSIGTGQETQYF. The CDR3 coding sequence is TGTGCCAGCAGTTTATCAATAGGGACAGGGCAAGAGACCCAGTACTTC.

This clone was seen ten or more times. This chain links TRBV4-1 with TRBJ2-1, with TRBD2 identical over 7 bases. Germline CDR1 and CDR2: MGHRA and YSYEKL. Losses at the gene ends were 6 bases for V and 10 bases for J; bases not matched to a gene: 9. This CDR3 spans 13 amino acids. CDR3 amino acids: CASSLREVGEQFF. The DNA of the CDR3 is TGCGCCAGCAGTCTTCGGGAGGTAGGGGAGCAGTTCTTC.

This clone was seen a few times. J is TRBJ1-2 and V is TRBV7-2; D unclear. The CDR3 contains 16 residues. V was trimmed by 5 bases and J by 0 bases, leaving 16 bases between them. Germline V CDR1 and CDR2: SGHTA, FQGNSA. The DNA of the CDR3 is TGTGCCAGCAGCCGTACCCATACACAAACTAACTATGGCTACACCTTC. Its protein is CASSRTHTQTNYGYTF.

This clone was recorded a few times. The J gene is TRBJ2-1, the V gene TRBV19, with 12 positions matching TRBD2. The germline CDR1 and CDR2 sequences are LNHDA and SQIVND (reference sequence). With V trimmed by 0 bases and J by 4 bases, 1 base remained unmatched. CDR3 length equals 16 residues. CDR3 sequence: CASSIDGTSGYNEQFF. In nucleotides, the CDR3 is TGTGCCAGTAGTATAGACGGGACTAGCGGGTACAATGAGCAGTTCTTC.

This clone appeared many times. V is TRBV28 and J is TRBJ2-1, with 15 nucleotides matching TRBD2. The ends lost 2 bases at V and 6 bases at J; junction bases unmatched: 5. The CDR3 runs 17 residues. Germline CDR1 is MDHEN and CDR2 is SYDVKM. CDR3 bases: TGTGCCAGCAGTTTACCGGGGACTAGCGGGAGGACCAATGAGCAGTTCTTC. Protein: CASSLPGTSGRTNEQFF.